This TCR beta chain was identified during a study of CXCR3-negative and CXCR3-positive naive CD8 T cells. All TRB cDNA libraries came from 5' RACE performed with UMI labels. TCRdb re-called the 5' RACE reads and shows each CDR3 protein once, DNA omitted. The repertoire table contains 45,000 to 70,000 distinct CDR3 sequences. This CDR3 spans 15 amino acids. CDR1 is MNHEY and CDR2 is SVGAGI in the germline V gene. This chain links TRBV6-5 with TRBJ2-1; TCRdb's D call of TRBD2 is untestable without DNA. Sequencing was carried out using memory CD8+ T cells from blood. The clonotype comes from a human donor in good health. Some clones in this sample may be carry-over from other donors' samples. The CDR3 is CASRRTPASPNEQFF.